This T cell receptor (beta chain) stems from a study of CD8 T cells in ankylosing spondylitis. Findings and caveats of the study: Earlier studies detected some motif variants in reactive arthritis synovial fluid and blood.

TCRdb reanalysed the 5' RACE reads using MiXCR and keeps one entry per CDR3 protein. The table has 200,000 to 300,000 distinct CDR3 sequences, under 12% seen once. The CDR3 extends over 11 amino acids. Germline assignment: CDR1 SQVTM and CDR2 ANQGSEA. Trimming left V 6 bases short and J 9 bases short, with 12 bases between. The sample holds many counts of this clonotype. The target antigen is unknown. The rearrangement links TRBV29-1 to TRBJ2-1; perhaps TRBD1 as D (7 bases). This TCR derives from a male donor with ankylosing spondylitis or in good health (not recorded which). What was sequenced was blood, either unsorted or a sorted T cell fraction (not recorded which). The CDR3 DNA is TGCAGCGTGGAGGGGGCAGGTGAGCAGTTCTTC. Encoded protein: CSVEGAGEQFF.